The following is a T cell receptor beta chain sequence with its context. In germline, CDR1 is SNHLY, CDR2 FYNNEI. The V segment lost 1 base and the J segment 0 bases; nucleotides outside the gene matches: 0. This CDR3 has 16 residues. The sample originates from a study of cytomegalovirus exposure and HLA in healthy donors. This PCR relied on a set of 60 Vbeta primers and 13 Jbeta primers. TCRdb keeps only in-frame clones here, not all; method: immunoSEQ multiplex PCR. The data contain over 200,000 clones, 75% to 90% of them singletons. This sequence was found in a woman aged 18-29 years in good health and CMV-seronegative. What was sequenced was PBMCs. The chain couples TRBV2 to TRBJ2-4; the match to TRBD2 covers 10 bases. The CDR3, as DNA: TGTGCCAGCAGTGAAGGACTAGCGGGAGCCAAAAACATTCAGTACTTC. It translates to CASSEGLAGAKNIQYF.